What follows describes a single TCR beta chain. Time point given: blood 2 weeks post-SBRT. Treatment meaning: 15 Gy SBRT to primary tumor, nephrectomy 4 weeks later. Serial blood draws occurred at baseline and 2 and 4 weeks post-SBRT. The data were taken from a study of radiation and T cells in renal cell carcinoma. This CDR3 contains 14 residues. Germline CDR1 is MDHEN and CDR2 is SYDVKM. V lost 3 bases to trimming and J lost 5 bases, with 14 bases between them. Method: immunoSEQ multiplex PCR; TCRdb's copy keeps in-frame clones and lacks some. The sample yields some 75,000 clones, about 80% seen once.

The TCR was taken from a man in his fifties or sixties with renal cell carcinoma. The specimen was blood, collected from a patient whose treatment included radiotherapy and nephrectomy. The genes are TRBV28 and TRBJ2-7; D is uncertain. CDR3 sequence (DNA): TGTGCCAGCAGTTTGTTGGGTCTCAACGACGAGCAGTACTTC. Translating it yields CASSLLGLNDEQYF.